These 11 T cell receptor beta chains came from one sample sequenced in a study of graft-versus-host responses after intestinal transplantation. For these TCRs, the target antigens are not known. Clones were read by immunoSEQ multiplex PCR, and TCRdb kept only the in-frame ones, dropping some. The data hold 50,000 to 75,000 clones, with approximately 91% observed a single time. The starting material was unstimulated CD8+ T cells sorted from spleen or lymph node cells, obtained before transplant. The receptors were gathered from a human donor who was the organ donor for an intestinal transplant.

The chain has TRBV29-1 and TRBJ2-7, with 8 bases lining up with TRBD1. There are 14 residues in the CDR3. V was pared by 0 bases and J by 6 bases, with 7 bases of the junction left unmatched. Germline assignment: CDR1 SQVTM and CDR2 ANQGSEA. This chain's CDR3 is CSVEEGGDRGEQYF. The CDR3 bases are TGCAGCGTTGAAGAGGGAGGAGACAGGGGCGAGCAGTACTTC.

V gene TRBV4-1 combines with J gene TRBJ2-6, with TRBD2 identical over 7 bases. The CDR3 is 17 residues long. Germline CDR1 MGHRA, CDR2 YSYEKL. Unmatched junction bases numbered 10, after V lost 4 bases and J lost 4 bases. The CDR3 coding sequence is TGCGCCAGCAGCCCCCATCGGGGGGTATTGGGGGCCAACGTCCTGACTTTC. It yields the protein CASSPHRGVLGANVLTF.

The chain joins TRBV5-6 to TRBJ2-3, with D tentatively TRBD1 (6 bases). In germline, CDR1 is SGHDT, CDR2 YYEEEE. Trimming cost V 4 bases and J 6 bases, with 9 bases left between them. The CDR3 is 12 residues long. This CDR3 reads CASSAGADTQYF. The CDR3 nucleotides are TGTGCCAGCAGCGCAGGGGCGGATACGCAGTATTTT.

The chain carries TRBV7-9 and TRBJ1-5; D perhaps matches TRBD1 (6 bases). Trimming took off 7 bases at V and 6 bases at J, with 22 bases between the two ends. Per germline, CDR1 SEHNR and CDR2 FQNEAQ (reference sequence). The CDR3 contains 16 residues. CDR3 region: CASTPGGPGTGQPQHF. As DNA, the CDR3 is TGTGCCAGCACTCCCGGGGGGCCGGGCACGGGTCAGCCCCAGCATTTT.

The rearrangement joins TRBV29-1 to TRBJ2-1, with 9 bases lining up with TRBD1. The CDR3 extends over 15 amino acids. Germline-derived CDR1 and CDR2 are SQVTM and ANQGSEA. V gave up 6 bases and J gave up 6 bases; unmatched junction bases: 12. CDR3 region: CSVDVTGGETNEQFF. CDR3 nucleotide sequence: TGCAGCGTCGACGTTACAGGGGGCGAAACCAATGAGCAGTTCTTC.

The chain joins TRBV6-1 to TRBJ1-2, with a tentative D call TRBD1 (6 bases). This CDR3 has 15 residues. The germline V gene encodes CDR1 MNHNS and CDR2 SASEGT. V was clipped by 5 bases and J by 3 bases, with 16 bases between them. DNA for the CDR3: TGTGCCAGCAGTCCCCGGGGGGGCGTGTACTATGGCTACACCTTC. Translated: CASSPRGGVYYGYTF.

The CDR3 nucleotides are TGTGCCAGCAGTGAGGACGGGGACTCGGGGGGAGCTTTCTTT. It yields the protein CASSEDGDSGGAFF. The chain recombines TRBV25-1 with TRBJ1-1; D is possibly TRBD1 (5 bases). The CDR3 length is 14 residues. Germline loops: CDR1 MGHDK, CDR2 SYGVNS. Trimming left V 3 bases short and J 10 bases short, with 18 bases between.

J is TRBJ1-1 and V is TRBV7-9; possibly TRBD1 for D (5 bases). V was shortened by 1 base and J by 4 bases, with 13 bases between the two germline ends. The CDR3 is made up of 15 amino acids. CDR1 is SEHNR and CDR2 is FQNEAQ in the germline V gene (reference sequence). The CDR3 loop reads CASSLGGQGVTEAFF. CDR3 DNA: TGTGCCAGCAGCTTAGGAGGACAAGGGGTCACTGAAGCTTTCTTT.

The chain has TRBV4-1 and TRBJ1-1; 10 bases map to TRBD1. Germline CDR1 and CDR2: MGHRA and YSYEKL. Trimming took 5 bases from V and 3 from J; bases not matched to a gene: 6. The CDR3 loop spans 15 amino acids. The CDR3 DNA is TGCGCCAGCAGCTTCTCCGGGACAGGGGACACTGAAGCTTTCTTT. This gives the protein CASSFSGTGDTEAFF.

The V gene is TRBV9, the J gene TRBJ2-5, with D possibly being TRBD1 (7 bases). The CDR3 contains 17 residues. V was pared by 3 bases and J by 0 bases, with 18 bases between. Germline V lookup: CDR1 SGDLS, CDR2 YYNGEE. CDR3 in amino acids: CASSGGTVREYQETQYF. The CDR3 region has the DNA TGTGCCAGCAGCGGTGGGACAGTACGGGAGTACCAAGAGACCCAGTACTTC.

CDR3 region: CASSQGGTQYF. CDR3 DNA sequence: TGTGCCAGCAGCCAAGGGGGTACGCAGTATTTT. The chain joins TRBV5-4 to TRBJ2-3; D possibly corresponds to TRBD1 (6 bases). The germline CDR1 and CDR2 sequences are SGHNT and YYREEE (reference sequence). V was shortened by 4 bases and J by 8 bases, with 8 bases between the two germline ends. CDR3 size: 11 residues.